These 7 T cell receptor beta chains came from one sample sequenced in a study of cytomegalovirus exposure and HLA in healthy donors. Primers: 60 Vbeta forward and 13 Jbeta reverse. The data were produced by immunoSEQ multiplex PCR, yet TCRdb's version contains in-frame clones alone and is incomplete. In the table there are about 120,000 clones, around 86% of which are singletons. Sample: PBMCs. The receptors stem from a woman aged 30 to 39 in good health and CMV-seronegative.

In DNA form, the CDR3 reads TGTGCCAGCAGTCTTTTGTTCGACGGGAGCAATGAGCAGTTCTTC. Translated: CASSLLFDGSNEQFF. The J gene is TRBJ2-1, the V gene TRBV2, with a possible D match to TRBD2 (6 bases). The CDR3 spans 15 residues. CDR1 is SNHLY, CDR2 FYNNEI, per germline. V shed 5 bases and J shed 6 bases, with 17 bases lying between them.

V usage is TRBV10-3 and J usage is TRBJ2-7, with D perhaps matching TRBD1 (5 bases). Deletions cut 3 bases from V and 3 bases from J, with 12 bases between. The germline V gene has CDR1 ENHRY and CDR2 SYGVKD. This CDR3 region has 14 residues. CDR3 coding DNA: TGTGCCATCAGTGATCGACAGAATTACTACGAGCAGTACTTC. Amino acids: CAISDRQNYYEQYF.

The V gene is TRBV19, the J gene TRBJ2-7; D is ambiguous. From germline, CDR1 is LNHDA and CDR2 SQIVND (reference sequence). Trimming stripped 7 bases from V and 3 bases from J, with 16 bases between. The CDR3 is 14 amino acids. This CDR3 is CASTDRDNNYEQYF. The CDR3 DNA reads TGTGCCAGTACCGACCGAGACAATAACTACGAGCAGTACTTC.

This clone was seen only a few times. The rearrangement uses TRBV25-1 and TRBJ2-3; 9 bases are shared with TRBD2. Germline CDR1 reads MGHDK; CDR2 reads SYGVNS. The CDR3 loop spans 16 amino acids. With 5 bases clipped from V and 4 bases from J, the junction kept 10 bases outside the gene matches. The CDR3 here is CASSTPSGKGADTQYF. The DNA of the CDR3 is TGTGCCAGCAGTACCCCTAGCGGGAAAGGCGCAGATACGCAGTATTTT.

V is TRBV19 and J is TRBJ1-5, with D perhaps matching TRBD1 (6 bases). The length of the CDR3 is 14 residues. V lost 7 bases and J lost 0, with 10 bases in between. Germline loops: CDR1 LNHDA, CDR2 SQIVND (reference sequence). The CDR3 nucleotides are TGTGCCAGTACAGGACAGACTAGCAATCAGCCCCAGCATTTT. Protein: CASTGQTSNQPQHF. Supplemented by reference TRBV19 and TRBJ1-5, the full variable domain reads DGGITQSPKYLFRKEGQNVTLSCEQNLNHDAMYWYRQDPGQGLRLIYYSQIVNDFQKGDIAEGYSVSREKKESFPLTVTSAQKNPTAFYLCASTGQTSNQPQHFGDGTRLSIL.

This rearrangement joins TRBV5-1 to TRBJ2-1; D ambiguous. Deletions cut 4 bases from V and 8 bases from J, with 16 bases between. This CDR3 has 14 residues. CDR1 is SGHRS, CDR2 YFSETQ, per germline. CDR3 DNA sequence: TGCGCCAGCAGCCTGAGGAACCGTATGGATGAGCAGTTCTTC. It specifies CASSLRNRMDEQFF.

This clone was seen only once. This chain connects TRBV5-6 to TRBJ2-7, with D possibly being TRBD1 (5 bases). V lost 0 bases and J 7 bases, leaving 11 bases between the germline ends. The CDR3 has 13 amino acids. Per the germline V gene, CDR1 is SGHDT and CDR2 is YYEEEE. The CDR3 DNA sequence: TGTGCCAGCAGCTTGGTTAGGGGATTGGAGCAGTACTTC. Encoded protein: CASSLVRGLEQYF.